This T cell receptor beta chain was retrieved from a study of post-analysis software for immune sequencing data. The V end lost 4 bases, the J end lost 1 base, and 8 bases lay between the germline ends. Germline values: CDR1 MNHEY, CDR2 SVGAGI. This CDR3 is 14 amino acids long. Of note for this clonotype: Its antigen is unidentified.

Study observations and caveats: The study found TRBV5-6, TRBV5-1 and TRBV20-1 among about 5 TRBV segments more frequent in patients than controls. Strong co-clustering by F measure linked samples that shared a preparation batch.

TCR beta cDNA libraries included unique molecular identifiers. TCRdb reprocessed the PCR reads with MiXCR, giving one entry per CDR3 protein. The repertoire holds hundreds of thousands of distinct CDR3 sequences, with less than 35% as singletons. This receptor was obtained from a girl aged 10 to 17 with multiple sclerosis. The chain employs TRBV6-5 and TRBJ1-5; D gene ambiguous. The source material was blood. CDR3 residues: CASSSLRSNQPQHF. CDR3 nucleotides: TGTGCCAGCAGTTCCCTTCGGAGCAATCAGCCCCAGCATTTT.